The clone carrying this T cell receptor (beta chain) was observed a handful of times. The data stem from a study of T cell changes during pregnancy in multiple sclerosis. TCRdb's copy holds only in-frame clones and misses some; the assay was immunoSEQ multiplex PCR. The table has around 36,000 clones, about nine tenths seen once. The germline V gene encodes CDR1 WNHNN and CDR2 SYGVQD (reference sequence). Between the trimmed V and J ends, which lost 3 bases and 2 bases, there was a span of 16 bases. The CDR3 has 16 amino acids. Sequenced here: CD4+ T cells from peripheral blood mononuclear cells, sampled in the third trimester of pregnancy. The chain is built from TRBV10-1 and TRBJ2-5, with D maybe TRBD1 (6 bases). The TCR originated in a female donor with multiple sclerosis, enrolled in a pregnancy study. The chain's CDR3 is CASSDAYRDPQETQYF. In DNA form, the CDR3 reads TGCGCCAGCAGTGATGCTTACAGGGATCCACAAGAGACCCAGTACTTC.